This T cell receptor beta chain originates from a study of control samples from healthy donors and cancer patients. The V segment lost 4 bases and the J segment 4 bases; nucleotides outside the gene matches: 11. CDR1 is SGHKS and CDR2 is YYEKEE in the germline V gene (reference sequence). This CDR3 comprises 16 residues. Assay: immunoSEQ multiplex PCR; the TCRdb copy retains only in-frame clones and omits some. The sample has about 92,000 clones; roughly four fifths are singletons. Sequenced sample: blood. The TCR originated in a woman aged 60 to 75 in good health. The genes are TRBV5-5 and TRBJ2-5; 9 nucleotides line up with TRBD2. This chain's CDR3 is CASSGRLAVAGETQYF. In nucleotides, the CDR3 is TGTGCCAGCAGCGGAAGACTAGCGGTCGCGGGAGAGACCCAGTACTTC.